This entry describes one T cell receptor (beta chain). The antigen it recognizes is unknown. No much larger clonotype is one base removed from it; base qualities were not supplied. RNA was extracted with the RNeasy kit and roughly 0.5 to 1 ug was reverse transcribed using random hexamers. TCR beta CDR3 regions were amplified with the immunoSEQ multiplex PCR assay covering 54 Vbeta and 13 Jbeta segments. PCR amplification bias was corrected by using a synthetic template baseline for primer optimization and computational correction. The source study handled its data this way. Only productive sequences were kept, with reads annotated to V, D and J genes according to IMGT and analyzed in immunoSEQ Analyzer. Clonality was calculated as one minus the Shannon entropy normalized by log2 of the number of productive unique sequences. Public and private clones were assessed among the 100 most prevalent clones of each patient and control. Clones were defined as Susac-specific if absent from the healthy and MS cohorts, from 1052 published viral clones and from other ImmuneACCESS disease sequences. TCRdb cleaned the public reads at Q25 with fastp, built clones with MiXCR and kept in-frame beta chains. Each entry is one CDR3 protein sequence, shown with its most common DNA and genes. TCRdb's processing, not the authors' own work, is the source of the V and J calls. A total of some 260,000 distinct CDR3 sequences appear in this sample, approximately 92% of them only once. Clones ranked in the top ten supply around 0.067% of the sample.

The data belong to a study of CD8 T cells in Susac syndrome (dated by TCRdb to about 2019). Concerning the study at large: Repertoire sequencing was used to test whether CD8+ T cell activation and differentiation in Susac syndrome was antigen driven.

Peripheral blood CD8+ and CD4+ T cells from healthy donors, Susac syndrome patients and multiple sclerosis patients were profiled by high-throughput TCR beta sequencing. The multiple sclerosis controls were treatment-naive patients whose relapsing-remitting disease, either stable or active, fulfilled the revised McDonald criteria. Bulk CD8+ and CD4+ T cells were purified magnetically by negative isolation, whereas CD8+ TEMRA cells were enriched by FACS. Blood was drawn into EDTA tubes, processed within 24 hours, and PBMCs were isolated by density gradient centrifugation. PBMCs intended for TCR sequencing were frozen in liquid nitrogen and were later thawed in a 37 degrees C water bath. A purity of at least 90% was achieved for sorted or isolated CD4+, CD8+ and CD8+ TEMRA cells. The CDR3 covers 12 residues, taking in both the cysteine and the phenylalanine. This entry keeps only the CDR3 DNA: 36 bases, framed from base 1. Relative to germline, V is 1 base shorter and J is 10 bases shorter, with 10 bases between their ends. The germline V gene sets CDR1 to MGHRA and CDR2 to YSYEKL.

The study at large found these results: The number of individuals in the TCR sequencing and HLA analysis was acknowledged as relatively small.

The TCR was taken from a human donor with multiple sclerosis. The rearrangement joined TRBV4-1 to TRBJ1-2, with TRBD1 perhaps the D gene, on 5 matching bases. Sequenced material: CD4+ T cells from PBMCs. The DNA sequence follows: TGCGCCAGCAGCCAAGTAACAGGCCACTACACCTTC. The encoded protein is CASSQVTGHYTF.